Below, 10 T cell receptor beta chains from the same sample are listed, as sequenced in a study of PD-1 blockade in classical Hodgkin lymphoma. No patient escaped relapse after autologous stem cell transplantation, and brentuximab vedotin exposure varied. By magnetic negative selection, CD4+ T cells were purified from thawed PBMCs. Only in-frame clones appear in the TCRdb table, and some are missing; sequencing was by immunoSEQ multiplex PCR. The sample consists of around 13,000 clones, 85% to 90% of them appearing once. This specimen was CD4+ T cells from blood, taken at baseline. Receptor source: a human donor with classical Hodgkin lymphoma.

This chain uses TRBV18 with TRBJ1-1; TRBD1 is a possible D gene (5 bases). Trimming took 2 bases from V and 4 from J, leaving 14 bases between them. Per germline, CDR1 KGHSH and CDR2 LQKENI. The CDR3 is 15 residues long. Written as DNA, the CDR3 is TGTGCCAGCTCACCAGAAGGGATCGGGACCACTGAAGCTTTCTTT. This encodes CASSPEGIGTTEAFF.

V gene TRBV10-1 combines with J gene TRBJ2-6; no clear D. Germline lookup yields CDR1 WNHNN and CDR2 SYGVQD (reference sequence). V lost 11 bases, J lost 5 bases, and 10 bases lay in between. The CDR3 consists of 12 residues. The CDR3 DNA sequence: TGCGCCGCACAAAGTCGGGCCAACGTCCTGACTTTC. Its protein product is CAAQSRANVLTF.

V is TRBV7-9 and J is TRBJ2-7, with a weak D call TRBD1 (5 bases). V lost 5 bases and J 4 bases, leaving 12 bases between the germline ends. Germline assignment: CDR1 SEHNR and CDR2 FQNEAQ (reference sequence). The CDR3 spans 13 residues. The CDR3 spells CASSPKGVYEQYF. Written as DNA, the CDR3 is TGTGCCAGCAGCCCGAAAGGGGTATACGAGCAGTACTTC.

The rearrangement joins TRBV28 to TRBJ2-7, with 7 bases fitting TRBD2. The germline V gene has CDR1 MDHEN and CDR2 SYDVKM. V trimming: 8 bases; J trimming: 4 bases; junction bases outside the gene matches: 8. The CDR3 is 13 residues long. CDR3 protein: CASENPSGYEQYF. The CDR3 DNA follows: TGTGCCAGCGAAAACCCTAGCGGATACGAGCAGTACTTC.

The CDR3 loop reads CASRSRQGNQPQHF. For the CDR3, the DNA is TGTGCCAGCAGATCTAGACAGGGCAATCAGCCCCAGCATTTT. The V gene is TRBV28, the J gene TRBJ1-5; D is possibly TRBD1 (6 bases). Germline values: CDR1 MDHEN, CDR2 SYDVKM. Trimming stripped 6 bases from V and 2 bases from J, with 11 bases between. This CDR3 region has 14 residues.

The chain uses TRBV5-1 and TRBJ2-1, with 15 bases matching TRBD2. Germline V lookup: CDR1 SGHRS, CDR2 YFSETQ. After removal of 3 bases from V and 1 base from J, the junction contained 2 bases not matched to a gene. The CDR3 loop spans 17 amino acids. The CDR3 nucleotides read TGCGCCAGCAGCTCAGGGACTAGCGGGAGGTCCTACAATGAGCAGTTCTTC. It specifies CASSSGTSGRSYNEQFF.

The chain links TRBV5-6 to TRBJ2-5; TRBD2 aligns across 12 bases. This CDR3 is 15 amino acids long. The ends lost 6 bases at V and 0 bases at J; junction bases unmatched: 3. From germline, CDR1 is SGHDT and CDR2 YYEEEE. As DNA, the CDR3 is TGTGCCAGCACCCGACTAGCGGGGGACCAAGAGACCCAGTACTTC. Its protein is CASTRLAGDQETQYF.

The chain employs TRBV7-2 and TRBJ2-1; a weak D match, TRBD2 (6 bases). This CDR3 spans 14 amino acids. CDR1 SGHTA and CDR2 FQGNSA come from the germline V gene. With 5 bases removed from V and 6 bases from J, the gap between germline ends came to 14 bases. The CDR3 here is CASSTRRASNEQFF. CDR3 bases: TGTGCCAGCAGCACCCGGAGGGCCTCCAATGAGCAGTTCTTC.

The V and J genes are TRBV25-1 and TRBJ2-7; perhaps TRBD2 as D (5 bases). Germline CDR1 and CDR2: MGHDK and SYGVNS. The V end lost 2 bases, the J end lost 5 bases, and 16 bases lay between the germline ends. The CDR3 contains 15 residues. The CDR3: CASSERGHKVHEQYF. The CDR3 DNA is TGTGCCAGCAGTGAAAGAGGGCATAAGGTACACGAGCAGTACTTC.

This clone was recorded only once. The CDR3 loop reads CASSPPRGGASGANVLTF. The DNA of the CDR3 is TGTGCCAGCAGCCCCCCTCGCGGGGGGGCCTCTGGGGCCAACGTCCTGACTTTC. The V gene is TRBV5-4, the J gene TRBJ2-6, with 9 bases aligning to TRBD2. Germline V gives CDR1 SGHNT, CDR2 YYREEE (reference sequence). This CDR3 region has 18 residues. The V gene end was trimmed by 4 bases and the J gene end by 0 bases; junction bases not matched to a gene: 8.